The present entry profiles one T cell receptor (delta chain) with its context. Antigen unknown. The data were obtained in a study of Vδ1+ human thymocytes. The template was reverse-transcribed extracted RNA. CDR3 amplicons came from multiplex PCR with pooled V-gene forward and constant-region reverse primers. TCRdb applied CATT to the multiplex PCR reads for clone calling. Of about 25,000 delta-chain clones in the sample, around 28% were seen once. Overall study results and limits: Unlike peripheral blood Vdelta1+ controls, thymic delta-chain sequences included 20% to 25% Vdelta2 and few Vdelta3. TRG sequences recurred across donors, whereas TRD sequences stayed essentially private. Unexpected Vdelta2 sequences could cause misinterpretation of bulk repertoire data. Thymic TRG and TRD repertoires appeared highly polyclonal.

The CDR3 length is 23 residues. Per the germline V gene, CDR1 is TSWWSYY and CDR2 is QGS. V shed 3 bases, J shed 3 bases, and the junction held 28 bases outside the gene matches. Specimen: Vdelta1+ gamma-delta thymocytes from the thymus. As for subset: FACS-sorted CD3+ TCRalphabeta- TCRVdelta1+ TCRVdelta2- thymocytes. The chain joins TRDV1 to TRDJ1; 10 bases are shared with TRDD3. The clonotype originates from a boy less than two years old who had congenital heart surgery. The CDR3 DNA follows: TGTGCTCTTGGGGACGCGGGAGAGACGGAGAGAAATGGGGGATACTGGTGGGCCGATAAACTCATCTTT. Translating it yields CALGDAGETERNGGYWWADKLIF.